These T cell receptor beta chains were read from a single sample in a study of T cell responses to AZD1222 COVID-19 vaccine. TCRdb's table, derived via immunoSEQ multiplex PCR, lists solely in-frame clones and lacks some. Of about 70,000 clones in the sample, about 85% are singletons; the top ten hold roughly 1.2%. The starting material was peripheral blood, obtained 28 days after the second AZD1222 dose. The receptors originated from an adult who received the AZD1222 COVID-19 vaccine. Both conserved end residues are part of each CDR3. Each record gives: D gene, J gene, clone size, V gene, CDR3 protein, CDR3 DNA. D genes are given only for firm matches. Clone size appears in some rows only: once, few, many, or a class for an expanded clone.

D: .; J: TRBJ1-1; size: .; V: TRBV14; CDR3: CASSRAENTEAFF; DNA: TGTGCCAGCTCACGGGCGGAAAACACTGAAGCTTTCTTT
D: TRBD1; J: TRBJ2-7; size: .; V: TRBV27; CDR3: CASSSTGGYEQYF; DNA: TGTGCCAGCAGCTCGACAGGGGGCTACGAGCAGTACTTC
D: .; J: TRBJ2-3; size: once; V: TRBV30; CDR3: CALARDLGSDTQYF; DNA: TGTGCCCTGGCAAGGGACCTGGGATCAGATACGCAGTATTTT
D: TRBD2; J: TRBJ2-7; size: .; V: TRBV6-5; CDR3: CASSSGSYEQYF; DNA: TGTGCCAGTAGTAGCGGGAGCTACGAGCAGTACTTC
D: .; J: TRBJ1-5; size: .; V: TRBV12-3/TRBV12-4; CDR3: CASSLTENQPQHF; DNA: TGTGCCAGCAGTCTGACAGAGAATCAGCCCCAGCATTTT
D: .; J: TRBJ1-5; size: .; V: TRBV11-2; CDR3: CASSLLGQPQHF; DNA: TGTGCCAGCAGCTTATTGGGACAGCCCCAGCATTTT
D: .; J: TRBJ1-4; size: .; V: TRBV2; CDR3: CASSEGAVATNEKLFF; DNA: TGTGCCAGCAGTGAAGGGGCAGTAGCAACTAATGAAAAACTGTTTTTT
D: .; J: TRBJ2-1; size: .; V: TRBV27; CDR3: CASCRGLWGGSYEQFF; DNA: TGTGCCAGCTGTCGGGGGCTTTGGGGCGGGAGCTATGAGCAGTTCTTC
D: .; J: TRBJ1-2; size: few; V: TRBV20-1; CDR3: CSASGSGRNYGYTF; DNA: TGCAGTGCTAGTGGGTCTGGGCGAAACTATGGCTACACCTTC
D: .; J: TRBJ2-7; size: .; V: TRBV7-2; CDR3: CASSPPSYEQYF; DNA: TGTGCCAGCAGCCCGCCTAGCTACGAGCAGTACTTC
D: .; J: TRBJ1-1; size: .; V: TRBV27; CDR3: CASSPLTRRGTEAFF; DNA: TGTGCCAGCAGTCCCCTGACGAGAAGGGGCACTGAAGCTTTCTTT
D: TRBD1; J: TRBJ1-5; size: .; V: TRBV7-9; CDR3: CASSLAGGDQPQHF; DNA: TGTGCCAGCAGCTTAGCAGGGGGCGATCAGCCCCAGCATTTT
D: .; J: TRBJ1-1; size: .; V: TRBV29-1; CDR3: CSVERLTGREAFF; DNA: TGCAGCGTTGAGAGATTAACAGGGCGTGAAGCTTTCTTT
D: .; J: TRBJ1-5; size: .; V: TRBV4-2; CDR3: CASSQGVASSNQPQHF; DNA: TGTGCCAGCAGCCAAGGAGTAGCGAGTAGCAATCAGCCCCAGCATTTT
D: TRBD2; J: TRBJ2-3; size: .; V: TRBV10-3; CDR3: CAISESGGRLDTQYF; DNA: TGTGCCATCAGTGAGTCGGGGGGGAGGCTAGATACGCAGTATTTT
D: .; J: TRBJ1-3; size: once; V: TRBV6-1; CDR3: CASSEADLSGNTIYF; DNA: TGTGCCAGCAGTGAAGCAGACCTCTCGGGAAACACCATATATTTT
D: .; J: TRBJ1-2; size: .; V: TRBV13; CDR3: CASSLSGVTGYTF; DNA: TGTGCCAGCAGCTTATCTGGGGTTACGGGCTACACCTTC
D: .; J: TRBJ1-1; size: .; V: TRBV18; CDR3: CASSASQENTEAFF; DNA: TGTGCCAGCTCAGCGTCCCAGGAGAACACTGAAGCTTTCTTT
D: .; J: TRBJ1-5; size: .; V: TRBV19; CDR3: CASRVSNQPQHF; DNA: TGTGCCAGTAGGGTAAGCAATCAGCCCCAGCATTTT
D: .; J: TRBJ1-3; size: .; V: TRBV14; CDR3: CASSRTYSGNTIYF; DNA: TGTGCCAGCAGCCGTACCTACTCTGGAAACACCATATATTTT
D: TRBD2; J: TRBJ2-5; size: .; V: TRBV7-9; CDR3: CASRVDAGGGETQYF; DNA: TGTGCCAGCAGGGTAGACGCGGGAGGGGGAGAGACCCAGTACTTC
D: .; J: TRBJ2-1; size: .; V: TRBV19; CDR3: CASSMAGSEQFF; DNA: TGTGCCAGTAGTATGGCAGGGAGTGAGCAGTTCTTC
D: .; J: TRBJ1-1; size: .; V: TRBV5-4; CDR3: CASSLGWGVNTEAFF; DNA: TGTGCCAGCAGCTTGGGGTGGGGAGTGAACACTGAAGCTTTCTTT
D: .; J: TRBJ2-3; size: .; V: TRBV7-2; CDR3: CASSFSRLSTDTQYF; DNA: TGTGCCAGCAGCTTTTCGCGGCTTAGCACAGATACGCAGTATTTT
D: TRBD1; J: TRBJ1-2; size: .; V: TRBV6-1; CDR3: CASSEGKGGAYGYTF; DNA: TGTGCCAGCAGTGAAGGGAAAGGGGGCGCCTATGGCTACACCTTC
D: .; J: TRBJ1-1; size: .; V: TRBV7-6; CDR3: CASTPTGGSNTEAFF; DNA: TGTGCCAGCACCCCGACAGGCGGTTCGAACACTGAAGCTTTCTTT
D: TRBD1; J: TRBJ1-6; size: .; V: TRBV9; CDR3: CASSPRDRPSSYNSPLHF; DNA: TGTGCCAGCAGCCCCCGGGACAGGCCGAGCTCCTATAATTCACCCCTCCACTTT
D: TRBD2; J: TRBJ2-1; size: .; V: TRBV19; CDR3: CASSIGSSGRYNEQFF; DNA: TGTGCCAGTAGTATAGGGAGTAGCGGGAGATACAATGAGCAGTTCTTC
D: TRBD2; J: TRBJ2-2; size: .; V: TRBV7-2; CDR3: CASSLELAGGGGELFF; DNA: TGTGCCAGCAGCTTAGAGCTAGCGGGAGGGGGCGGGGAGCTGTTTTTT
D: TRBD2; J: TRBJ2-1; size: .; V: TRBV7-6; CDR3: CASSSAASGRVNEQFF; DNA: TGTGCCAGCAGCTCAGCGGCCAGCGGGAGGGTCAATGAGCAGTTCTTC
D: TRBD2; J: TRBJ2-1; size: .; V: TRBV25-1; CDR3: CASNGGSYNEQFF; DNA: TGTGCCAGCAACGGCGGGAGCTACAATGAGCAGTTCTTC
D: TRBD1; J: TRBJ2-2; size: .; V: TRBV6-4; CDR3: CASSPSGGLETGELFF; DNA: TGTGCCAGCAGCCCGTCAGGGGGCCTTGAAACCGGGGAGCTGTTTTTT